These 7 T cell receptor beta chains share one sample of origin, sequenced in a study of OX40 agonist ivuxolimab in advanced cancers. TCRdb's table, derived via immunoSEQ multiplex PCR, lists solely in-frame clones and lacks some. The sample shows tens of thousands of clones, 60% to 80% of them seen only once. The source was CD4+ or CD8+ T cells sorted from blood, collected in a trial of the OX40 agonist ivuxolimab. These receptor sequences come from an adult with an advanced solid tumor such as melanoma, head and neck, liver or kidney cancer.

The genes are TRBV7-9 and TRBJ2-7; D unclear. Germline CDR1 reads SEHNR; CDR2 reads FQNEAQ (reference sequence). This CDR3 has 11 residues. V was clipped by 3 bases and J by 4 bases, with 4 bases between them. Written as DNA, the CDR3 is TGTGCCAGCAGCTTGGAGTACGAGCAGTACTTC. Its translation: CASSLEYEQYF.

The chain links TRBV28 to TRBJ1-2, with 7 bases matching TRBD1. V lost 2 bases and J lost 7; bases outside the gene matches: 13. CDR1 and CDR2 from the germline V gene are MDHEN and SYDVKM. CDR3 length: 16 amino acids. This CDR3 reads CASSLLTQQGRRGYTF. The CDR3 nucleotides read TGTGCCAGCAGTTTACTAACCCAACAGGGGAGGCGTGGCTACACCTTC.

The chain uses TRBV6-5 and TRBJ1-2, with D unclear. Trimming pared 4 bases from V and 7 bases from J, leaving 13 bases between. This CDR3 is 13 amino acids long. Germline V CDR1 and CDR2: MNHEY, SVGAGI. The CDR3 is CASSFGGGGGYTF. As DNA, the CDR3 is TGTGCCAGCAGTTTCGGAGGTGGAGGTGGCTACACCTTC.

The chain has TRBV19 and TRBJ2-1; D call uncertain. V lost 3 bases, J lost 5 bases, and 8 bases lay in between. CDR1 and CDR2 (germline): LNHDA, SQIVND (reference sequence). There are 13 residues in the CDR3. For the CDR3, the DNA is TGTGCCAGTAGTATGCAGGACCACAATGAGCAGTTCTTC. This gives the protein CASSMQDHNEQFF.

This chain joins TRBV7-9 and TRBJ1-3; unclear D gene. Germline V gene data show CDR1 as SEHNR and CDR2 as FQNEAQ (reference sequence). CDR3 length: 14 amino acids. The germline V and J ends were trimmed by 7 bases and 0 bases, with 10 bases remaining between them. DNA for the CDR3: TGTGCCAGCACCCCGGTGATCTCTGGAAACACCATATATTTT. Protein sequence: CASTPVISGNTIYF.

V gene TRBV11-2 combines with J gene TRBJ1-4, with D possibly TRBD1 on 5 matching bases. The length of the CDR3 is 11 residues. Germline V CDR1 and CDR2: SGHAT, FQNNGV. V was trimmed by 0 bases and J by 14 bases, leaving 7 bases between them. This chain's CDR3 is CASSLEGDLFF. CDR3 coding DNA: TGTGCCAGCAGCTTAGAGGGGGACCTGTTTTTT.

The chain carries TRBV7-8 and TRBJ1-1, with D maybe TRBD1 (6 bases). Trimming took 1 base from V and 4 from J, leaving 19 bases between them. CDR3 length: 17 residues. Germline V CDR1 and CDR2: SGHVS, FQNEAQ. Here the CDR3 reads CASSLGLGQGSFTEAFF. In nucleotides, the CDR3 is TGTGCCAGCAGCTTAGGCCTTGGCCAGGGGAGTTTCACTGAAGCTTTCTTT.